These 10 T cell receptor beta chains were all obtained from the same sample, sequenced in a study of T cell responses to AZD1222 COVID-19 vaccine. Measured with immunoSEQ multiplex PCR; TCRdb has only the in-frame clones, and not every one. The repertoire includes some 97,000 clones, 85% to 90% of them detected once, and about 3% sits in the top ten. The sequences come from peripheral blood, collected on day 0 of AZD1222 vaccination. The receptor source for this set is an adult in good health.

CDR3 region: CASRADDRGEEKLFF. CDR3 coding DNA: TGTGCCAGCAGAGCCGACGACAGGGGGGAGGAAAAACTGTTTTTT. The rearrangement joins TRBV6-5 to TRBJ1-4; TRBD1 matches 9 bases. In germline, CDR1 is MNHEY, CDR2 SVGAGI. The junction had 10 bases not matched to a gene; V was cut back by 6 bases and J by 8 bases. The CDR3 covers 15 residues.

This chain connects TRBV19 to TRBJ1-5; D uncertain. Germline V gives CDR1 LNHDA, CDR2 SQIVND (reference sequence). The CDR3 consists of 12 residues. Between the trimmed V and J ends, which lost 5 bases and 4 bases, there was a span of 6 bases. The CDR3 nucleotides read TGTGCCAGTAGTCGGGCGAATCAGCCCCAGCATTTT. Protein: CASSRANQPQHF.

V is TRBV11-2 and J is TRBJ1-3; no definite D call. Germline-derived CDR1 and CDR2 are SGHAT and FQNNGV. This CDR3 is built from 16 residues. Trimming took off 5 bases at V and 0 bases at J, with 14 bases between the two ends. In DNA form, the CDR3 reads TGTGCCAGCAGCCCGACGGCGGGCGGCTCTGGAAACACCATATATTTT. Protein product: CASSPTAGGSGNTIYF.

The CDR3 DNA sequence: TGCGCCAGCAGCCCCGGAGGAGGGGGATACTACGAGCAGTACTTC. Residues: CASSPGGGGYYEQYF. V and J are TRBV5-1 and TRBJ2-7; tentatively, D is TRBD1 or TRBD2 (6 bases each). Germline loops: CDR1 SGHRS, CDR2 YFSETQ. Trimming shortened V by 4 bases and J by 3 bases, and 17 bases separated the two germline ends. The CDR3 runs to 15 residues.

The chain couples TRBV28 to TRBJ1-2; the D is unclear. The CDR3 covers 12 residues. The germline V and J ends were trimmed by 5 bases and 0 bases, with 4 bases remaining between them. Germline V CDR1 and CDR2: MDHEN, SYDVKM. CDR3 coding DNA: TGTGCCAGCAGTACAACTAACTATGGCTACACCTTC. Residues: CASSTTNYGYTF.

V and J are TRBV7-2 and TRBJ1-5, with D maybe TRBD1 (6 bases). V lost 1 base and J 9 bases, leaving 13 bases between the germline ends. The CDR3 length is 14 residues. Looked up from germline, CDR1 is SGHTA and CDR2 is FQGNSA. CDR3 amino acids: CASSLGLEGGPQHF. The DNA of the CDR3 is TGTGCCAGCAGCTTAGGATTGGAGGGGGGGCCCCAGCATTTT.

The chain joins TRBV3-1 (or the pseudogene TRBV3-2) to TRBJ1-5; D remains ambiguous. Trimming removed 2 bases from V and 5 bases from J, with 7 bases in between. Germline lookup yields CDR1 LGHDT and CDR2 YNNKEL (reference sequence). This CDR3 comprises 13 residues. The CDR3 DNA reads as TGTGCCAGCAGCCAAATGACGGATCAGCCCCAGCATTTT. It codes for CASSQMTDQPQHF.

The CDR3 DNA is TGTGCCAGCAGCTTAGATGGACTAGCGGGGGGGCGGTCGTTCTTC. Translation: CASSLDGLAGGRSFF. The chain employs TRBV11-2 and TRBJ2-1, with 15 bases aligning to TRBD2. With V trimmed by 0 bases and J by 15 bases, 6 bases remained unmatched. This CDR3 region has 15 residues. The germline CDR1 and CDR2 sequences are SGHAT and FQNNGV. The full variable domain, completed using reference TRBV11-2 and TRBJ2-1, is EAGVAQSPRYKIIEKRQSVAFWCNPISGHATLYWYQQILGQGPKLLIQFQNNGVVDDSQLPKDRFSAERLKGVDSTLKIQPAKLEDSAVYLCASSLDGLAGGRSFFGPGTRLTVL.

The genes are TRBV5-1 and TRBJ1-6; tentatively, D is TRBD1 (5 bases). V gave up 4 bases and J gave up 14 bases, with 16 bases separating them. The CDR3 length is 13 residues. Germline values: CDR1 SGHRS, CDR2 YFSETQ. CDR3 amino acids: CASSPSGQGALHF. CDR3 in DNA: TGCGCCAGCAGCCCTAGCGGGCAGGGAGCCCTCCACTTT.

The CDR3 loop reads CASRINEQFF. DNA for the CDR3: TGTGCCAGCCGGATAAATGAGCAGTTCTTC. The chain couples TRBV2 to TRBJ2-1; D uncertain. Germline CDR1 reads SNHLY; CDR2 reads FYNNEI. Deletions cut 8 bases from V and 7 bases from J, with 6 bases between. The CDR3 contains 10 residues.